This entry lists 23 T cell receptor beta chains sequenced from one sample in a study of cytomegalovirus exposure and HLA in healthy donors. PCR employed 60 Vbeta and 13 Jbeta primers. Profiled with immunoSEQ multiplex PCR; TCRdb holds only in-frame clones, not every one. The sample yields some 140,000 clones, 73% seen once. The specimen was PBMCs. All receptors come from a woman aged 35 to 49 in good health and CMV-seronegative.

This clone appeared a single time. CDR3 sequence: CASSELSGKRDVGQPQHF. As DNA, the CDR3 is TGTGCCAGCAGTGAGCTCTCTGGTAAGCGGGATGTAGGCCAGCCCCAGCATTTT. The rearrangement uses TRBV6-1 and TRBJ1-5; no clear D. Trimming removed 3 bases at V and 7 bases at J, with 25 bases between. The CDR3 contains 18 residues. Germline V CDR1 and CDR2: MNHNS, SASEGT.

This CDR3 reads CASTAPSVNYGYTF. The CDR3 bases are TGTGCCAGCACGGCACCCAGCGTCAACTATGGCTACACCTTC. V is TRBV2 and J is TRBJ1-2; the D is unclear. CDR3 length: 14 amino acids. V lost 7 bases, J lost 2 bases, and 14 bases lay in between. CDR1 and CDR2 (germline): SNHLY, FYNNEI.

V usage is TRBV15 and J usage is TRBJ2-5, with D possibly TRBD2 on 6 matching bases. The CDR3 consists of 16 residues. V lost 0 bases and J lost 7, with 18 bases in between. CDR1 is LNHNV, CDR2 YYDKDF, per germline (reference sequence). The CDR3 reads CATSRDLRIQGGTQYF. The CDR3 DNA follows: TGTGCCACCAGCAGAGATTTGCGTATCCAGGGAGGGACCCAGTACTTC.

J is TRBJ1-1 and V is TRBV5-8; D unresolved. The length of the CDR3 is 15 residues. The germline CDR1 and CDR2 sequences are SGHTS and YDEGEE. The V end was cut by 3 bases, the J end by 5 bases, with 17 bases between. This chain's CDR3 is CASSSPWVGGTEAFF. The CDR3 region has the DNA TGTGCCAGCAGCTCTCCTTGGGTCGGCGGGACTGAAGCTTTCTTT.

The chain recombines TRBV29-1 with TRBJ2-5; D possibly corresponds to TRBD1 (6 bases). The CDR3 is 11 residues long. CDR1 and CDR2 (germline): SQVTM, ANQGSEA. V lost 5 bases and J 4 bases, leaving 8 bases between the germline ends. CDR3 coding DNA: TGCAGCGTTTCCAGGGGAGAGACCCAGTACTTC. Translating it yields CSVSRGETQYF. Variable domain in full (rest from reference TRBV29-1 and TRBJ2-5): SAVISQKPSRDICQRGTSLTIQCQVDSQVTMMFWYRQQPGQSLTLIATANQGSEATYESGFVIDKFPISRPNLTFSTLTVSNMSPEDSSIYLCSVSRGETQYFGPGTRLLVL.

The V gene is TRBV7-8, the J gene TRBJ1-2, with D tentatively TRBD1 (5 bases). The V and J ends lost 5 bases and 4 bases respectively, with 20 bases between them. CDR1 and CDR2 (germline): SGHVS, FQNEAQ. The CDR3 sequence is 16 residues long. The DNA of the CDR3 is TGTGCCAGCAGCATCCACCCCTCGGGGGGAGCCTATGGCTACACCTTC. Amino acids: CASSIHPSGGAYGYTF.

The chain links TRBV18 to TRBJ1-2; D call uncertain. V lost 1 base and J 4 bases, leaving 19 bases between the germline ends. Germline V gene sequence: CDR1 KGHSH, CDR2 LQKENI. This CDR3 is 17 amino acids long. CDR3 bases: TGTGCCAGCTCACCACTACCGGAGGCGCCTCCTTCCTATGGCTACACCTTC. Encoded protein: CASSPLPEAPPSYGYTF.

The rearrangement links TRBV13 to TRBJ2-2; TRBD1 matches at 7 bases. J gave up 0 bases and V 8 bases, and 3 bases lay outside the gene matches. The CDR3 runs to 14 residues. Per germline, CDR1 PRHDT and CDR2 FYEKMQ (reference sequence). As DNA, the CDR3 is TGTGCCAGCTCGACAGGGTCGAACACCGGGGAGCTGTTTTTT. Translated: CASSTGSNTGELFF.

This clone showed up just a few times. The J gene is TRBJ2-5, the V gene TRBV25-1; TRBD1 matches 9 bases. V was pared by 5 bases and J by 4 bases, with 14 bases of the junction left unmatched. CDR1 MGHDK and CDR2 SYGVNS come from the germline V gene. The CDR3 runs 17 residues. CDR3 loop: CASSSPPTDRGSETQYF. Here the CDR3 DNA reads TGTGCCAGCAGTTCCCCCCCGACGGACAGGGGTTCAGAGACCCAGTACTTC. Combining the CDR3 with reference TRBV25-1 and TRBJ2-5 gives the whole variable domain EADIYQTPRYLVIGTGKKITLECSQTMGHDKMYWYQQDPGMELHLIHYSYGVNSTEKGDLSSESTVSRIRTEHFPLTLESARPSHTSQYLCASSSPPTDRGSETQYFGPGTRLLVL.

The V and J genes are TRBV7-8 and TRBJ2-2; 8 nucleotides match TRBD1. V lost 3 bases to trimming and J lost 8 bases; unmatched junction nucleotides: 5. This CDR3 has 14 residues. From germline, CDR1 is SGHVS and CDR2 FQNEAQ. The CDR3 reads CASSLGRDRGELFF. The CDR3 DNA follows: TGTGCCAGCAGCTTGGGCCGGGACAGGGGGGAGCTGTTTTTT.

The genes are TRBV7-9 and TRBJ1-1; a possible D gene is TRBD1 (6 bases). Germline V gene data show CDR1 as SEHNR and CDR2 as FQNEAQ (reference sequence). V lost 4 bases and J 8 bases, leaving 26 bases between the germline ends. CDR3 length: 17 amino acids. The CDR3 coding sequence is TGTGCCAGCAGCTCCTATCTACTCTCCAGGGGCTCCCCAGAAGCTTTCTTT. Amino acids: CASSSYLLSRGSPEAFF. Combining the CDR3 with reference TRBV7-9 and TRBJ1-1 gives the whole variable domain DTGVSQNPRHKITKRGQNVTFRCDPISEHNRLYWYRQTLGQGPEFLTYFQNEAQLEKSRLLSDRFSAERPKGSFSTLEIQRTEQGDSAMYLCASSSYLLSRGSPEAFFGQGTRLTVV.

This clone was detected only a few times. The CDR3 DNA follows: TGTGCCAGCACGGACAGGGCGAGGGCAAATGAGCAGTTCTTC. This gives the protein CASTDRARANEQFF. The chain recombines TRBV6-1 with TRBJ2-1; TRBD1 aligns across 8 bases. Trimming cost V 7 bases and J 7 bases; bases outside gene matches: 9. Germline assignment: CDR1 MNHNS and CDR2 SASEGT. This CDR3 region has 14 residues.

The gene calls are TRBV5-1 and TRBJ1-2, with D unclear. This CDR3 spans 18 amino acids. Germline values: CDR1 SGHRS, CDR2 YFSETQ. Between the trimmed V and J ends, which lost 1 base and 2 bases, there was a span of 21 bases. The CDR3 region is CASSLLVIVLGHNYGYTF. Written as DNA, the CDR3 is TGCGCCAGCAGCTTGTTGGTTATAGTATTGGGCCACAACTATGGCTACACCTTC.

The sample holds one count of this clone. The chain combines TRBV15 with TRBJ1-2; the match to TRBD1 covers 10 bases. The V segment lost 6 bases and the J segment 0 bases; nucleotides outside the gene matches: 4. Germline loops: CDR1 LNHNV, CDR2 YYDKDF (reference sequence). The CDR3 is 15 amino acids. The CDR3 region is CATRSDRGANYGYTF. CDR3 in DNA: TGTGCCACCAGATCGGACAGGGGGGCTAACTATGGCTACACCTTC.

V usage is TRBV5-1 and J usage is TRBJ2-1, with a tentative D call TRBD1 (5 bases). The CDR3 is 17 amino acids. The germline V gene has CDR1 SGHRS and CDR2 YFSETQ. The germline V and J ends were trimmed by 3 bases and 0 bases, with 16 bases remaining between them. The CDR3 DNA sequence: TGCGCCAGCAGCTACGAAATCAGGGTTAGCTCCTACAATGAGCAGTTCTTC. This gives the protein CASSYEIRVSSYNEQFF. Looking up the rest from reference TRBV5-1 and TRBJ2-1 gives the full variable domain: KAGVTQTPRYLIKTRGQQVTLSCSPISGHRSVSWYQQTPGQGLQFLFEYFSETQRNKGNFPGRFSGRQFSNSRSEMNVSTLELGDSALYLCASSYEIRVSSYNEQFFGPGTRLTVL.

The chain combines TRBV5-1 with TRBJ2-1; no definite D call. Germline CDR1 reads SGHRS; CDR2 reads YFSETQ. V was trimmed by 0 bases and J by 7 bases, leaving 11 bases between them. The CDR3 covers 14 residues. The CDR3 DNA sequence: TGCGCCAGCAGCTTGGGCCCTCAGGTTAATGAGCAGTTCTTC. Translated: CASSLGPQVNEQFF.

This chain joins TRBV6-5 and TRBJ2-2; 9 bases are a match to TRBD2. From germline, CDR1 is MNHEY and CDR2 SVGAGI. The CDR3 runs to 16 residues. The V gene end was trimmed by 2 bases and the J gene end by 3 bases; junction bases not matched to a gene: 4. The CDR3 here is CASSYQAGGYTGELFF. CDR3 DNA sequence: TGTGCCAGCAGTTACCAAGCGGGGGGATACACCGGGGAGCTGTTTTTT.

Here the CDR3 reads CSVAPMTVNTEAFF. The CDR3 DNA sequence: TGCAGCGTGGCCCCGATGACAGTTAACACTGAAGCTTTCTTT. This chain connects TRBV29-1 to TRBJ1-1, with D maybe TRBD1 (5 bases). The CDR3 loop spans 14 amino acids. Trimming removed 6 bases from V and 2 bases from J, with 16 bases in between. Germline-derived CDR1 and CDR2 are SQVTM and ANQGSEA. The full variable domain, rest sourced from reference TRBV29-1 and TRBJ1-1, is SAVISQKPSRDICQRGTSLTIQCQVDSQVTMMFWYRQQPGQSLTLIATANQGSEATYESGFVIDKFPISRPNLTFSTLTVSNMSPEDSSIYLCSVAPMTVNTEAFFGQGTRLTVV.

The chain carries TRBV7-8 and TRBJ2-3; 7 bases are shared with TRBD2. The CDR3 spans 17 residues. With V trimmed by 0 bases and J by 6 bases, 12 bases remained unmatched. Germline CDR1 reads SGHVS; CDR2 reads FQNEAQ. The CDR3 nucleotides read TGTGCCAGCAGCTTAGCGCGGTGGCGGGGGAGAGGGGATACGCAGTATTTT. This translates into CASSLARWRGRGDTQYF.

CDR3 DNA: TGTGCCACCAGCACCCGACAGGGGAGAACATCTGGGGCCAACGTCCTGACTTTC. This encodes CATSTRQGRTSGANVLTF. The rearrangement uses TRBV15 and TRBJ2-6, with 8 bases identical to TRBD1. The germline V gene has CDR1 LNHNV and CDR2 YYDKDF (reference sequence). The V gene end was trimmed by 4 bases and the J gene end by 1 base; junction bases not matched to a gene: 9. This CDR3 is built from 18 residues.

V usage is TRBV29-1 and J usage is TRBJ2-5; TRBD2 agrees at 9 bases. The CDR3 spans 14 residues. J gave up 4 bases and V 4 bases, and 7 bases lay outside the gene matches. Germline CDR1 and CDR2: SQVTM and ANQGSEA. This chain's CDR3 is CSVAQTSGGETQYF. DNA of the CDR3: TGCAGCGTTGCCCAGACTAGCGGAGGAGAGACCCAGTACTTC.

The chain uses TRBV11-2 and TRBJ2-7, with 8 bases fitting TRBD1. The CDR3 length is 17 residues. With V trimmed by 5 bases and J by 0 bases, 12 bases remained unmatched. CDR1 and CDR2 (germline): SGHAT, FQNNGV. The CDR3 loop reads CASSPDRDRKSSYEQYF. For the CDR3, the DNA is TGTGCCAGCAGCCCCGACCGGGACAGGAAGAGCTCCTACGAGCAGTACTTC.

The gene calls are TRBV28 and TRBJ1-6; possible D gene TRBD1, 6 bases. The V gene lost 1 base and the J gene lost 7 bases, with 8 bases spanning the gap. From germline, CDR1 is MDHEN and CDR2 SYDVKM. The CDR3 contains 14 residues. CDR3 amino acids: CASSLSTGNSPLHF. As DNA, the CDR3 is TGTGCCAGCAGTTTATCCACAGGGAATTCACCCCTCCACTTT. The full variable domain, in which reference TRBV28 and TRBJ1-6 provide the parts outside the CDR3, is DVKVTQSSRYLVKRTGEKVFLECVQDMDHENMFWYRQDPGLGLRLIYFSYDVKMKEKGDIPEGYSVSREKKERFSLILESASTNQTSMYLCASSLSTGNSPLHFGNGTRLTVT.